Given below is one T cell receptor (beta chain) in context. The V segment lost 7 bases and the J segment 4 bases; nucleotides outside the gene matches: 8. The CDR3 is 14 residues long. Germline CDR1 is KGHDR and CDR2 is SFDVKD. This specimen belongs to a study of blood T cells in healthy people across ages. A second PCR of roughly 7 to 11 cycles used a sample-barcoded 5' primer and a J-beta primer mix. Every cDNA molecule bore a tag from a template-switch adaptor containing 12 random nucleotides. Every individual sample yielded 2.5 million or more paired-end reads (each containing CDR3). TCRdb analysed the 5' RACE reads with MiXCR anew, one entry per CDR3 protein. The sample lists about 1.8 million distinct CDR3 sequences, 49% occurring once. Each sample yielded at least 5 micrograms of PBMC total RNA.

Specimen: blood. The source is a woman between 40 and 55 years old in good health. This chain joins TRBV24-1 and TRBJ1-2; 7 positions agree with TRBD1. The CDR3 region is CATSSRGFAYGYTF. The CDR3 region has the DNA TGTGCCACCAGCAGCAGGGGGTTTGCCTATGGCTACACCTTC.